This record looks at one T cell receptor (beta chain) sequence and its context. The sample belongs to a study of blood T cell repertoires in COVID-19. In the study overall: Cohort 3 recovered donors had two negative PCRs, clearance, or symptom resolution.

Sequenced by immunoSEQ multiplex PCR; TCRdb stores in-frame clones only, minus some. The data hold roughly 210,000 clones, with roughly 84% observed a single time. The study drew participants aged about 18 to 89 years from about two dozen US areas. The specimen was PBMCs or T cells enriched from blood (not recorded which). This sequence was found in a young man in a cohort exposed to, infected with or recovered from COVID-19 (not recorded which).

In DNA form, the CDR3 reads TGTGCCAGCACCACCGGAGGCTACGAGCAGTACTTC. Translating gives CASTTGGYEQYF. The chain carries TRBV6-5 and TRBJ2-7; D may be TRBD2 (5 bases). V lost 7 bases, J lost 3 bases, and 10 bases lay in between. The CDR3 runs 12 residues. Germline-derived CDR1 and CDR2 are MNHEY and SVGAGI.